The rows below give T cell receptor beta chains drawn from one sample of a study of blood T cell repertoires in COVID-19. Assay used: immunoSEQ multiplex PCR; TCRdb lists only in-frame clones, some missing. The sample shows just under 65,000 clones, 78% of them seen only once. The sample consisted of peripheral blood. These receptors came from a man in his sixties with COVID-19, enrolled during active disease. Each CDR3 is given with its conserved first and last residue. Fields, in order: V gene, D gene, clone size, J gene, CDR3 protein, CDR3 DNA. A D gene is named only where the DNA matches it firmly. Size values are once, few and many counts, or a class for expanded clones, and some rows have none.

>TRBV5-1|TRBD1|-|TRBJ1-1
CASKTQGADTEAFF
TGCGCCAGCAAGACGCAGGGGGCGGACACTGAAGCTTTCTTT
>TRBV6-6|-|-|TRBJ2-2
CASSYSQGGWIGELFF
TGTGCCAGCAGTTACTCCCAGGGCGGTTGGATCGGGGAGCTGTTTTTT
>TRBV14|-|-|TRBJ1-1
CASSQDLGTTEAFF
TGTGCCAGCAGCCAAGATCTCGGGACTACTGAAGCTTTCTTT
>TRBV6-5|-|few|TRBJ1-3
CASRTSLYSGNTIYF
TGTGCCAGCAGGACTTCTCTCTACTCTGGAAACACCATATATTTT
>TRBV18|TRBD1|few|TRBJ2-7
CASSPTGGYNEQYF
TGTGCCAGCTCACCTACAGGGGGCTATAACGAGCAGTACTTC
>TRBV6-1|-|-|TRBJ2-7
CASSEVSALYEQYF
TGTGCCAGCAGTGAGGTCTCCGCGCTCTACGAGCAGTACTTC
>TRBV10-3|-|-|TRBJ1-6
CAISEFSGGRNSPLHF
TGTGCCATCAGTGAGTTTTCGGGAGGGCGCAATTCACCCCTCCACTTT
>TRBV6-5|TRBD1|-|TRBJ1-2
CASSPDRGRYGYTF
TGTGCCAGCAGTCCGGACAGGGGGCGCTATGGCTACACCTTC
>TRBV7-3|-|-|TRBJ2-1
CASSLVGPDNEQFF
TGTGCCAGCAGCTTAGTTGGGCCGGACAATGAGCAGTTCTTC
>TRBV18|TRBD2|-|TRBJ2-7
CASSPLAGPDYEQYF
TGTGCCAGCTCACCACTAGCGGGACCCGACTACGAGCAGTACTTC
>TRBV11-2|-|few|TRBJ2-5
CASSLGTENQETQYF
TGTGCCAGCAGCTTAGGTACAGAAAATCAAGAGACCCAGTACTTC
>TRBV2|-|few|TRBJ1-6
CASRTTGYISPLHF
TGTGCCAGCAGAACCACAGGTTATATTTCACCCCTCCACTTT
>TRBV10-3|TRBD1|few|TRBJ1-6
CAISVGQGDSPLHF
TGTGCCATCAGTGTAGGTCAGGGGGATTCACCCCTCCACTTT
>TRBV12-3/TRBV12-4|-|-|TRBJ1-5
CASSRYRISQHF
TGTGCCAGCAGTCGTTACAGGATAAGCCAGCATTTT
>TRBV10-3|-|-|TRBJ2-2
CATQDITGELFF
TGTGCCACCCAGGACATTACCGGGGAGCTGTTTTTT
>TRBV2|-|-|TRBJ2-6
CASSNIGAGANVLTF
TGTGCCAGCAGTAACATAGGAGCTGGGGCCAACGTCCTGACTTTC
>TRBV2|TRBD1|-|TRBJ1-4
CASSGGQGSAKTNEKLFF
TGTGCCAGCAGTGGGGGACAGGGGTCTGCGAAAACTAATGAAAAACTGTTTTTT
>TRBV6-5|-|-|TRBJ1-5
CATTTEAGAFQPQHF
TGTGCCACTACGACCGAGGCAGGGGCGTTTCAGCCCCAGCATTTT
>TRBV7-9|-|-|TRBJ2-7
CASSLSTGEQYF
TGTGCCAGCAGCCTATCGACAGGCGAGCAGTACTTC
>TRBV2|-|-|TRBJ2-3
CASSERRGGTDTQYF
TGTGCCAGCAGTGAACGGAGGGGTGGCACAGATACGCAGTATTTT
>TRBV5-1|TRBD1|few|TRBJ1-2
CASSAGTGQDGYTF
TGCGCCAGCAGCGCCGGGACAGGGCAAGATGGCTACACCTTC
>TRBV2|TRBD1|-|TRBJ1-6
CASTVTGDNSPLHF
TGTGCCAGCACTGTGACAGGGGATAATTCACCCCTCCACTTT
>TRBV18|-|-|TRBJ1-1
CATQKGGTEAFF
TGTGCCACCCAAAAGGGGGGGACTGAAGCTTTCTTT
>TRBV4-1|TRBD2|-|TRBJ2-5
CASSLQPRGAGGHQKTQYF
TGCGCCAGCAGCCTACAACCACGAGGGGCGGGAGGGCACCAGAAGACCCAGTACTTC
>TRBV10-1|TRBD2|-|TRBJ2-1
CASTRTSGSQQFF
TGCGCCAGCACCCGGACTAGCGGGAGCCAGCAGTTCTTC
>TRBV24-1|-|-|TRBJ2-3
CATGSKEGSTDTQYF
TGTGCCACCGGTTCAAAGGAGGGAAGCACAGATACGCAGTATTTT
>TRBV2|TRBD1|-|TRBJ1-1
CASIQQGAGTEAFF
TGTGCCAGCATTCAACAGGGGGCCGGTACTGAAGCTTTCTTT
>TRBV5-1|TRBD1|-|TRBJ2-7
CASTTGQGVTYEQYF
TGCGCCAGCACCACTGGACAGGGGGTGACCTACGAGCAGTACTTC
>TRBV4-1|-|-|TRBJ1-5
CASTPGHLSNQPQHF
TGCGCCAGCACCCCGGGACACCTTAGCAATCAGCCCCAGCATTTT